This T cell receptor beta chain emerged from a study of Graves' ophthalmopathy and Graves' hyperthyroidism. Study background: Specimen type is peripheral blood, obtained at initial diagnosis before any treatment.

Many counts were recorded for this clonotype. Patients with other autoimmune diseases, uncontrolled infections, pregnancy or lactation were excluded. CDR1 and CDR2 (germline): LNHDA, SQIVND (reference sequence). V shed 3 bases, J shed 5 bases, and the junction held 6 bases outside the gene matches. This CDR3 contains 14 residues. Amplified TCR beta CDR3 regions were obtained using RNA transcripts as template. HTBI primers primed a first-round RT-PCR, and a second-round multiplex PCR followed. TCRdb fed the multiplex PCR reads into MiXCR, producing one record per CDR3 protein. Altogether roughly 50,000 distinct CDR3 sequences are present, around 50% being singletons, with the ten largest covering around 4.5%.

The chain recombines TRBV19 with TRBJ2-7, with 8 bases aligning to TRBD1. Sequences were obtained from peripheral blood. The clonotype was recovered from an adult woman with Graves' ophthalmopathy. In DNA, the CDR3 is TGTGCCAGTAGTATCCGGACAGGGACCCACGAGCAGTACTTC. This encodes CASSIRTGTHEQYF.